Below are 17 T cell receptor beta chains sequenced from a single sample in a study of cytotoxic CD8 clonotypes in ibrutinib-treated CLL. The assay was immunoSEQ multiplex PCR, and TCRdb's table has in-frame clones only and misses some. The sample includes approximately 340,000 clones, roughly 67% of them seen just once. The starting material was PBMCs, obtained after 36 months of ibrutinib treatment. The receptor set was obtained from a human donor with chronic lymphocytic leukemia.

The gene calls are TRBV5-1 and TRBJ2-1, with 7 bases matching TRBD2. The germline V gene encodes CDR1 SGHRS and CDR2 YFSETQ. V lost 4 bases to trimming and J lost 2 bases; unmatched junction nucleotides: 9. The CDR3 extends over 16 amino acids. As DNA, the CDR3 is TGCGCCAGCAGCCCGGGGGGTAGCGGTACCTACAATGAGCAGTTCTTC. Protein sequence: CASSPGGSGTYNEQFF.

The genes are TRBV6-5 and TRBJ1-3; unclear D gene. Trimming removed 0 bases from V and 2 bases from J, with 11 bases in between. Germline values: CDR1 MNHEY, CDR2 SVGAGI. The CDR3 sequence is 16 residues long. The CDR3 DNA sequence: TGTGCCAGCAGTTACTCACGACATAGGGCTGGAAACACCATATATTTT. Its translation is CASSYSRHRAGNTIYF.

The CDR3 nucleotides are TGTGCCAGCAGCACTGTCCCAACTAGGGCCGAGCAGTACTTC. It yields the protein CASSTVPTRAEQYF. The genes are TRBV5-4 and TRBJ2-7; TRBD2 might be the D (5 bases). V shed 4 bases and J shed 6 bases, with 17 bases lying between them. Germline CDR1 reads SGHNT; CDR2 reads YYREEE (reference sequence). This CDR3 contains 14 residues.

This clone was seen a handful of times. V is TRBV2 and J is TRBJ1-2; a weak D match, TRBD1 (6 bases). V was pared by 6 bases and J by 4 bases, with 9 bases between. The CDR3 is made up of 12 amino acids. The germline CDR1 and CDR2 sequences are SNHLY and FYNNEI. CDR3 in amino acids: CASSRDTYGYTF. The CDR3 DNA reads TGTGCCAGCAGCCGGGACACCTATGGCTACACCTTC.

This clone came up once. The chain recombines TRBV4-3 with TRBJ1-2; TRBD1 aligns across 8 bases. V lost 2 bases, J lost 5 bases, and 7 bases stayed unmatched. Per the germline V gene, CDR1 is LGHNA and CDR2 is YSLEER. The CDR3 is made up of 15 amino acids. The CDR3 DNA follows: TGCGCCAGCAGCCAATGGACAGGGCAAGGGTATGGCTACACCTTC. It specifies CASSQWTGQGYGYTF.

This clone was detected a few times. V usage is TRBV5-1 and J usage is TRBJ1-5; the D is unclear. This CDR3 has 16 amino acids. In germline, CDR1 is SGHRS, CDR2 YFSETQ. Trimming took off 4 bases at V and 6 bases at J, with 20 bases between the two ends. The CDR3 region has the DNA TGCGCCAGCAGCCAATCCCTAGTCTTAAAGGGTCAGCCCCAGCATTTT. It yields the protein CASSQSLVLKGQPQHF.

A word on this clone: Other DNA sequences of this sample code for an identical CDR3. The CDR3 here is CASSLGLGTEAFF. The CDR3 nucleotides are TGCGCCAGCAGCTTGGGATTGGGGACTGAAGCTTTCTTT. The genes are TRBV5-1 and TRBJ1-1, with no clear D. The length of the CDR3 is 13 residues. Between the trimmed V and J ends, which lost 0 bases and 5 bases, there was a span of 8 bases. Germline CDR1 SGHRS, CDR2 YFSETQ.

The rearrangement joins TRBV7-2 to TRBJ2-3; D not resolved. CDR1 is SGHTA and CDR2 is FQGNSA in the germline V gene. The CDR3 runs to 14 residues. Trimming removed 6 bases from V and 4 bases from J, with 14 bases in between. CDR3 DNA sequence: TGTGCCAGCAGGCCTACCTTAGTGGCAGATACGCAGTATTTT. Amino acids: CASRPTLVADTQYF. The entire variable domain, with the rest obtained from reference TRBV7-2 and TRBJ2-3, is as follows: GAGVSQSPSNKVTEKGKDVELRCDPISGHTALYWYRQSLGQGLEFLIYFQGNSAPDKSGLPSDRFSAERTGGSVSTLTIQRTQQEDSAVYLCASRPTLVADTQYFGPGTRLTVL.

This clone occurred a few times. The rearrangement uses TRBV6-1 and TRBJ2-7, with 8 nucleotides matching TRBD2. Germline V gene lookup returns CDR1 MNHNS and CDR2 SASEGT. With V trimmed by 2 bases and J by 0 bases, 3 bases remained unmatched. The CDR3 runs 15 residues. This CDR3 is CASSELGRASYEQYF. The CDR3 DNA is TGTGCCAGCAGTGAACTCGGGAGGGCCTCCTACGAGCAGTACTTC.

The rearrangement links TRBV5-6 to TRBJ2-3; no firm D call. Germline CDR1 and CDR2: SGHDT and YYEEEE. The CDR3 runs to 14 residues. V gave up 0 bases and J gave up 2 bases, with 7 bases separating them. This chain's CDR3 is CASSLAGNTDTQYF. Written as DNA, the CDR3 is TGTGCCAGCAGCTTGGCTGGGAACACAGATACGCAGTATTTT.

This chain links TRBV28 with TRBJ2-3, with 9 bases that match TRBD2. Per germline, CDR1 MDHEN and CDR2 SYDVKM. There are 15 residues in the CDR3. The V and J ends lost 6 bases and 3 bases, in that order; junction bases with no gene match: 7. This CDR3 reads CASSVSGLATDTQYF. In nucleotides, the CDR3 is TGTGCCAGCAGCGTATCGGGACTAGCAACAGATACGCAGTATTTT.

The chain recombines TRBV29-1 with TRBJ1-1; the match to TRBD1 covers 8 bases. The CDR3 extends over 13 amino acids. V lost 7 bases to trimming and J lost 4 bases; unmatched junction nucleotides: 8. CDR1 and CDR2 from the germline V gene are SQVTM and ANQGSEA. As DNA, the CDR3 is TGCAGCGGGGCAGGGGGCTTGGGCACTGAAGCTTTCTTT. Translated, it gives CSGAGGLGTEAFF. The variable domain in full, completed from reference TRBV29-1 and TRBJ1-1, reads SAVISQKPSRDICQRGTSLTIQCQVDSQVTMMFWYRQQPGQSLTLIATANQGSEATYESGFVIDKFPISRPNLTFSTLTVSNMSPEDSSIYLCSGAGGLGTEAFFGQGTRLTVV.

The table lists this clone with a count of one. J is TRBJ2-5 and V is TRBV4-3; D tentatively reads TRBD1 or TRBD2 (5 bases each). The DNA end favors TRBJ2-7, so the J call may be wrong. The CDR3 totals 16 residues. Germline CDR1 and CDR2: LGHNA and YSLEER. CDR3 sequence (DNA): TGCGCCAGCAGCCAAGCGAGGGACCGCCGGTCCTACGAGCAGTACTTC. Its translation is CASSQARDRRSYEQYF.

This chain joins TRBV19 and TRBJ1-1; no clear D. Germline CDR1 and CDR2: LNHDA and SQIVND (reference sequence). V lost 3 bases, J lost 3 bases, and 11 bases lay in between. This CDR3 spans 14 amino acids. CDR3 in DNA: TGTGCCAGTAGTATCAAAGGGAGTGACACTGAAGCTTTCTTT. Protein product: CASSIKGSDTEAFF.

This rearrangement joins TRBV4-3 to TRBJ1-2; D may be TRBD1 (5 bases). Germline loops: CDR1 LGHNA, CDR2 YSLEER. V dropped 5 bases and J dropped 4 bases, with 11 bases sitting between them. CDR3 length: 13 amino acids. In DNA, the CDR3 is TGCGCCAGCAGCGCGGGGCGCCGCTATGGCTACACCTTC. Amino acid sequence: CASSAGRRYGYTF.

This rearrangement joins TRBV9 to TRBJ1-2, with 10 bases matching TRBD1. The germline gives CDR1 SGDLS, CDR2 YYNGEE. The CDR3 length is 16 residues. The V segment lost 1 base and the J segment 4 bases; nucleotides outside the gene matches: 7. The CDR3 DNA is TGTGCCAGCAGCGTATCGACAGGGGGCGATGCCTATGGCTACACCTTC. Amino acid sequence: CASSVSTGGDAYGYTF. The full variable domain, in which reference TRBV9 and TRBJ1-2 provide the parts outside the CDR3, is DSGVTQTPKHLITATGQRVTLRCSPRSGDLSVYWYQQSLDQGLQFLIQYYNGEERAKGNILERFSAQQFPDLHSELNLSSLELGDSALYFCASSVSTGGDAYGYTFGSGTRLTVV.

V gene TRBV29-1 combines with J gene TRBJ1-2; D gene uncertain. CDR3 length: 14 amino acids. Germline V gene lookup returns CDR1 SQVTM and CDR2 ANQGSEA. Trimming pared 6 bases from V and 2 bases from J, leaving 16 bases between. The CDR3 DNA reads as TGCAGCGTCCCCCCCACGCAGCCCAACTATGGCTACACCTTC. Amino acid sequence: CSVPPTQPNYGYTF.